This TCR beta chain was observed in a study of CD8+ T cells in alopecia areata. This clone was seen a handful of times. Its cognate antigen is unknown. TCR sequencing used cDNA made by reverse transcription of extracted RNA. Sequencing was performed with immunoSEQ multiplex PCR; in TCRdb, only in-frame clones are kept and a portion is missing. The sample consists of approximately 98,000 clones, 58% of them appearing once. The CDR3 runs 15 residues. CDR1 is SQVTM and CDR2 is ANQGSEA in the germline V gene. V was clipped by 4 bases and J by 10 bases; unmatched bases: 14. Study outcomes and limitations: Scalp sample data also include resident alphabeta T cells from normal skin.

The source material was NKG2D-low CD8+ T cells sorted from blood. The sequence was obtained from a human donor with alopecia areata. The chain joins TRBV29-1 to TRBJ1-4, with 8 nucleotides matching TRBD1. The chain's CDR3 is CSVAFVGTGPTKLFF. CDR3 bases: TGCAGCGTTGCTTTTGTGGGGACAGGACCCACAAAACTGTTTTTT.